This T cell receptor beta chain was retrieved from a study of radiation and T cells in renal cell carcinoma. Regarding the study as a whole: In blood, top tumor clones expanded by 2 weeks, shrinking by 4.

The germline V gene encodes CDR1 SGHVS and CDR2 FQNEAQ. The ends lost 5 bases at V and 2 bases at J; junction bases unmatched: 8. This CDR3 is built from 16 residues. Time point defined: blood 2 weeks post-SBRT. Treatment meaning: 15 Gy SBRT to primary tumor, nephrectomy 4 weeks later. After SBRT, blood was collected at 2 and 4 weeks, plus baseline. With respect to this clone: Its specificity is unknown.

Assay: immunoSEQ multiplex PCR; the TCRdb copy retains only in-frame clones and omits some. The sample yields roughly 140,000 clones, 80% to 90% seen once. Sequencing used blood, obtained from a patient whose treatment included radiotherapy and nephrectomy. The genes are TRBV7-8 and TRBJ2-5; 10 nucleotides agree with TRBD2. The TCR sequence derives from a woman aged 45-65 years with renal cell carcinoma. CDR3 amino acids: CASSALAGVIQETQYF. The CDR3, as DNA: TGTGCCAGCAGCGCTCTAGCGGGGGTCATTCAAGAGACCCAGTACTTC.